One TCR beta chain is described in this entry. Its antigen is unidentified. The CDR3 consists of 15 residues. The ends were cut back, 5 bases at V and 2 bases at J, with 16 bases in the middle. CDR1 and CDR2 from the germline V gene are MDHEN and SYDVKM. The data were obtained in a study of OX40 agonist ivuxolimab in advanced cancers. For the study at large: Earlier treatment with anti-PD-1, anti-PD-L1 or anti-CTLA-4 was permitted, and about 40% had received some. Study-wide findings and caveats: Among the least clonally expanded were partial responders at 0.1-3.0 mg/kg. In the 0.1 to 3.0 mg/kg range, CD4+ and CD8+ blood T cells had expanded clonally by week 6.

Repertoires were generated with immunoSEQ multiplex PCR, while TCRdb's copy carries only in-frame clones and drops some. Of 19,000 or so clones in the sample, around 82% are singletons; the top ten hold 21%. This clonotype was obtained from an adult with an advanced solid tumor such as melanoma, head and neck, liver or kidney cancer. This chain links TRBV28 with TRBJ2-7; perhaps TRBD2 as D (5 bases). The sequencing here drew on CD4+ or CD8+ T cells sorted from blood, taken in a trial of the OX40 agonist ivuxolimab. CDR3 sequence reads: CASSPLGENPYEQYF. In nucleotides, the CDR3 is TGTGCCAGCAGTCCCCTGGGAGAAAACCCCTACGAGCAGTACTTC.